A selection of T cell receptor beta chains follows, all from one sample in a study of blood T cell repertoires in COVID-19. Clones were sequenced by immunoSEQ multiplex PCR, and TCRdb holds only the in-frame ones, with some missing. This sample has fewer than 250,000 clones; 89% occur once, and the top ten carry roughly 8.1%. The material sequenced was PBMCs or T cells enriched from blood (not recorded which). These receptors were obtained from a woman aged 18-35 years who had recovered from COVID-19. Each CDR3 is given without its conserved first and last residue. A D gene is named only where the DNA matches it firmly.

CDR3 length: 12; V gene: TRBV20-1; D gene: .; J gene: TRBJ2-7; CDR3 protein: SASALGQTYEQY
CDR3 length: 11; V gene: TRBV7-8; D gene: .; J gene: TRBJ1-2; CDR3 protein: ASSPWRDYGYT
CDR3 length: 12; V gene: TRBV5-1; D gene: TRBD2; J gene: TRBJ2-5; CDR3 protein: ASRRGEPQETQY
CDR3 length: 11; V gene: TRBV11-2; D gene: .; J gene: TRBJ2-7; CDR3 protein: ASSLVVTYEQY
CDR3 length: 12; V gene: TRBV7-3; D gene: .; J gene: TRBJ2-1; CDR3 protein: ASSYRDSDNEQF
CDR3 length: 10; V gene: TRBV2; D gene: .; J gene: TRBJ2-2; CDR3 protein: ASSADTGELF
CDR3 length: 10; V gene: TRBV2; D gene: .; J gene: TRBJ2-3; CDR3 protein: ASSGGADTQY
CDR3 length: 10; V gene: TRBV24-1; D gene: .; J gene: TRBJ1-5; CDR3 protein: ATSDSDQPQH
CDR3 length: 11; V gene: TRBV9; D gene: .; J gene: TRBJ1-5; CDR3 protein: ASSVGTRQPQH
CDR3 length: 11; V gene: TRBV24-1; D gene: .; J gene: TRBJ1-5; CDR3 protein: ATSPAGEQPQH
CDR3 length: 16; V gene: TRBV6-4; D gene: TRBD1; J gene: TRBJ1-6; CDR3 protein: ASRGRGSFPWYNSPLH
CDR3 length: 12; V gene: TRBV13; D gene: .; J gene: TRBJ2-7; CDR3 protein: ASSLFQGSYEQY
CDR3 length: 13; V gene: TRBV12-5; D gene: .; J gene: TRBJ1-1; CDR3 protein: ASEAFGQKNTEAF
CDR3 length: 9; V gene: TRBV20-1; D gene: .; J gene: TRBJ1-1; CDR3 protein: SAYPGTEAF
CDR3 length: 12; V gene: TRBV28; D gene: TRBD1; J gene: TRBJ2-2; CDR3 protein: ASISSGGPGELF
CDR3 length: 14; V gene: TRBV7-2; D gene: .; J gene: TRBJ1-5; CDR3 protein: ASSLGQGGSNQPQH
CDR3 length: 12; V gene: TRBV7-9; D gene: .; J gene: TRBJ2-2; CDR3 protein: ASSPDSNTGELF
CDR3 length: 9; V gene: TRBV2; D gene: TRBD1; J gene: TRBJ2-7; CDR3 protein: ASSVYTGEY
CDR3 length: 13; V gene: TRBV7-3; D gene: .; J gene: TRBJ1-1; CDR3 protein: ASGPGGRYYTEAF
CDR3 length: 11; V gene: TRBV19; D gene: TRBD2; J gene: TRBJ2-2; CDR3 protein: ASTSGGAGELF
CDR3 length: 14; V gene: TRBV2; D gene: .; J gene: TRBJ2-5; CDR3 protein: ASSELKYGGRETQY
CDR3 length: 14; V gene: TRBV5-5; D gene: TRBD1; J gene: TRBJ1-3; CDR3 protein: ASSHGQGGSGNTIY
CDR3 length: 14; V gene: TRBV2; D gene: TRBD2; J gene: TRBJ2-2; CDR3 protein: ASTLSGGGNTGELF
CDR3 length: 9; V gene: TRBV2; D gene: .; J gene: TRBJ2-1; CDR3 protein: ASRLLGEQF
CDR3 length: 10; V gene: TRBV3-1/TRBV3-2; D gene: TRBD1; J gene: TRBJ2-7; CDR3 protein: ASSQRDRGKY
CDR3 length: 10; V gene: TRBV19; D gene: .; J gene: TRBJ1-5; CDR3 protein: ASRVKTGTQH
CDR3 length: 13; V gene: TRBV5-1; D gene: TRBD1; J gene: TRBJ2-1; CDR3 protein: ASNGPGGGYNEQF
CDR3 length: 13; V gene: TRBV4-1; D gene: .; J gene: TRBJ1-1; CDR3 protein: ASSQAGGVYTEAF
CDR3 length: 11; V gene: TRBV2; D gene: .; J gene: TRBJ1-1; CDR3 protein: ASSELGQTEAF
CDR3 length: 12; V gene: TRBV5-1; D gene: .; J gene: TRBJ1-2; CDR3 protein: ASSLGHSNYGYT
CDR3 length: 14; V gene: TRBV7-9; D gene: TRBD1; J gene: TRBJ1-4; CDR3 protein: ASSLDPGQGSEKLF
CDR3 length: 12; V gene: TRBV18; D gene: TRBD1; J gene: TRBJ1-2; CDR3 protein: ASSPKGTVYGYT
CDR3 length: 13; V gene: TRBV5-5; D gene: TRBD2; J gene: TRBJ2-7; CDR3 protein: ASSSGLAEAYEQY
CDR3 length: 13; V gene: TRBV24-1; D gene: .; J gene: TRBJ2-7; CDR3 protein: ATSPPTQGPYEQY
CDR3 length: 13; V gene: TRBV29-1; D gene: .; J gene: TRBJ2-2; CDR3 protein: SVTSNSLNTGELF
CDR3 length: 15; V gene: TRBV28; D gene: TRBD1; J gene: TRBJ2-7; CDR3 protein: ASSLSGTGVISYEQY
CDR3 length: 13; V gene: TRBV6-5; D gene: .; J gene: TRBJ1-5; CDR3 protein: ASSYSSAGNQPQH
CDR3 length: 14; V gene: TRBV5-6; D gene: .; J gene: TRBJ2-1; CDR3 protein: ASSLEKTPLDNEQF
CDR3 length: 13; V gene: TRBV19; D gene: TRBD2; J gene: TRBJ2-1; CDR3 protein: ASSILLAGGNEQF
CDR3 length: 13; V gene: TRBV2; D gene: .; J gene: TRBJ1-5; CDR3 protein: ASSRQKKGNQPQH
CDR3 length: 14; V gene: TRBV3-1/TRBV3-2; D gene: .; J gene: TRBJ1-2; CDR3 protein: ASSPHRFAGAYGYT
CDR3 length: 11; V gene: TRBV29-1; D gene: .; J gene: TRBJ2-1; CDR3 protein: SVRDGESNEQF
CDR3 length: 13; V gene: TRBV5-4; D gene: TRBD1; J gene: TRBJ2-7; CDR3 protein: ASSLGQGASYEQY
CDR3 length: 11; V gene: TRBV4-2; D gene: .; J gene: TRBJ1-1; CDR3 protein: ASSQGSDTEAF
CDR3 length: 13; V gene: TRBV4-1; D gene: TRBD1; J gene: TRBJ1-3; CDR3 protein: ASSHQGDRGNTIY
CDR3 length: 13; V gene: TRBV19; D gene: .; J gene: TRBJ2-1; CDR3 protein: ASSSQAFSASEQF
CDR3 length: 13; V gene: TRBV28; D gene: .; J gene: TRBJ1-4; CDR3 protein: ASRRTAGGDEKLF
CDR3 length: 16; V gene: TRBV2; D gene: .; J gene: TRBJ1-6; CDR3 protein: ASSPGRTGSSYNSPLH
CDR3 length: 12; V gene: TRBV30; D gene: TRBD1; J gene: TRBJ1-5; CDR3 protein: AWSPTGINQPQH
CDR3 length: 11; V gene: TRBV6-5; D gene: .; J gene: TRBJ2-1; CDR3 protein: ASSYSFQNEQF
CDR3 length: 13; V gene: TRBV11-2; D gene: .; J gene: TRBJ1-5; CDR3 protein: ASSPGSNYNQPQH
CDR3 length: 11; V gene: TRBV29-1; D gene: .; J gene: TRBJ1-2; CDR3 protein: SVETGGNYGYT
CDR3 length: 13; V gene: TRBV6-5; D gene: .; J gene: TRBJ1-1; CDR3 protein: ASKSTGAPNTEAF
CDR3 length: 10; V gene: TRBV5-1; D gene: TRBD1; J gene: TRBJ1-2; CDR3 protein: ASSWDRDGYT
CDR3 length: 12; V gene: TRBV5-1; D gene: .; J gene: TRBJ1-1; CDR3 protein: ASNPGTINTEAF